This entry lists 2 T cell receptor beta chains sequenced from one sample in a study of cytomegalovirus exposure and HLA in healthy donors. The PCR made use of 60 Vbeta and 13 Jbeta primers. The data were produced by immunoSEQ multiplex PCR, yet TCRdb's version contains in-frame clones alone and is incomplete. The sample holds roughly 290,000 clones, under 90% seen once. Sequenced: PBMCs. The receptors originated from a girl aged 2 to 10 in good health and CMV-seronegative.

Note on this clone: This sample includes further DNA sequences coding for the same CDR3. The J gene is TRBJ1-1, the V gene TRBV6-5; unclear D gene. Germline V CDR1 and CDR2: MNHEY, SVGAGI. The CDR3 spans 15 residues. Deletions cut 4 bases from V and 1 base from J, with 13 bases between. CDR3 sequence: CASSSDPTGNTEAFF. The CDR3 DNA is TGTGCCAGCAGTTCCGACCCGACGGGGAACACTGAAGCTTTCTTT.

The CDR3 nucleotides read TGTGCCAGCAGCTTAGAGTTCGGGGAGTCAACCGGGGAGCTGTTTTTT. Amino acids: CASSLEFGESTGELFF. The chain links TRBV7-9 to TRBJ2-2; a possible D gene is TRBD2 (5 bases). CDR1 and CDR2 (germline): SEHNR, FQNEAQ (reference sequence). The CDR3 consists of 16 residues. V lost 1 base and J 5 bases, leaving 14 bases between the germline ends.